Listed below are T cell receptor beta chains from one sample, sequenced in a study of T cell repertoires and HLA-DP antigens. Method: immunoSEQ multiplex PCR; TCRdb's copy keeps in-frame clones and lacks some. The sample gives 90,000 to 130,000 clones, approximately 92% of which show up once; under 0.35% is in the top ten. What these receptors recognize is not known. The sequencing sample was made of CD4+ T cells from PBMCs. Receptors originate from a woman aged 18-29 years in good health and CMV-seronegative. CDR3s include the opening cysteine and the closing phenylalanine or tryptophan. D genes are given only for firm matches. Expanded clones are given a class, and other clones once, few, many or no size at all.

J | D | length | V | size | DNA | CDR3
TRBJ1-4 | TRBD1 | 16 | TRBV28 | once | TGTGCCAGCAGTACCCTCCGACAGGGGGCTGATGAAAAACTGTTTTTT | CASSTLRQGADEKLFF
TRBJ2-5 | NA | 13 | TRBV11-2 | NA | TGTGCCAGTTCAACAGGGAGCCAAGAGACCCAGTACTTC | CASSTGSQETQYF
TRBJ1-2 | NA | 13 | TRBV29-1 | NA | TGCAGCGTTAATGAGGGGCGGAACTATGGCTACACCTTC | CSVNEGRNYGYTF
TRBJ2-2 | NA | 16 | TRBV9 | NA | TGTGCCAGCAGCGCAACCCCCAGAGCGGGTGGCGGGGAGCTGTTTTTT | CASSATPRAGGGELFF
TRBJ2-1 | NA | 17 | TRBV4-1 | NA | TGCGCCAGCAGCCAAGATCGGGCGCGGAGGGTATCCAATGAGCAGTTCTTC | CASSQDRARRVSNEQFF
TRBJ2-1 | NA | 14 | TRBV11-2 | NA | TGTGCCATCCGACGGCCTTTCTCCTACAATGAGCAGTTCTTC | CAIRRPFSYNEQFF
TRBJ1-2 | TRBD1 | 15 | TRBV7-2 | NA | TGTGCCAGCAGGCCGTATCAGACAGGGGACTATGGCTACACCTTC | CASRPYQTGDYGYTF
TRBJ1-2 | TRBD1 | 15 | TRBV9 | NA | TGTGCCAGCAACCCTATGGCAAGGGGGCACTATGGCTACACCTTC | CASNPMARGHYGYTF
TRBJ1-3 | NA | 13 | TRBV4-2 | NA | TGTGCCAGCAGCCAAGATAGAGGAAACACCATATATTTT | CASSQDRGNTIYF
TRBJ1-6 | TRBD1 | 15 | TRBV11-2 | NA | TGTGCCAGCAGCTTATTGGGACAGAAAAATTCACCCCTCCACTTT | CASSLLGQKNSPLHF
TRBJ1-2 | NA | 17 | TRBV4-3 | NA | TGCGCCAGCAGCCGAGATCGGGCTGGGGGCGCGATCTATGGCTACACCTTC | CASSRDRAGGAIYGYTF
TRBJ2-1 | TRBD2 | 19 | TRBV7-8 | NA | TGTGCCAGCAGCTTAGTGCCCGGACTAGCGGGGGGGGGTTACAATGAGCAGTTCTTC | CASSLVPGLAGGGYNEQFF
TRBJ1-2 | TRBD1 | 18 | TRBV5-8 | NA | TGTGCCAGCAGTCTCAGGGGGGGGCCGAGAGGGCCTAACTATGGCTACACCTTC | CASSLRGGPRGPNYGYTF
TRBJ1-2 | TRBD1 | 15 | TRBV19 | NA | TGTGCCAGCAATACCGGGACAGCAGATAACTATGGCTACACCTTC | CASNTGTADNYGYTF
TRBJ2-1 | TRBD2 | 16 | TRBV7-9 | NA | TGTGCCAGCAGCCACAGAGCGGGAGCTAGTCGCAATGAGCAGTTCTTC | CASSHRAGASRNEQFF
TRBJ1-2 | NA | 13 | TRBV28 | NA | TGTGCCACCCGGGCCGGGAAGAGCTATGGCTACACCTTC | CATRAGKSYGYTF
TRBJ2-7 | TRBD2 | 12 | TRBV28 | NA | TGTGCCAGCAGGGCGGGGGATTACGAGCAGTACTTC | CASRAGDYEQYF
TRBJ2-1 | TRBD2 | 18 | TRBV5-1 | NA | TGCGCCAGCAGCCTCCTCCTAGCGGGAAAAACGACCTACAATGAGCAGTTCTTC | CASSLLLAGKTTYNEQFF
TRBJ1-1 | NA | 13 | TRBV7-2 | NA | TGTGCCAGCAGCTTAGCGCTAAGGGACGTAGCTTTCTTT | CASSLALRDVAFF
TRBJ1-2 | NA | 15 | TRBV7-9 | NA | TGTGCCAGCAGCCGTAGAAGGGAAATGGACTATGGCTACACCTTC | CASSRRREMDYGYTF
TRBJ2-1 | TRBD2 | 17 | TRBV5-1 | NA | TGCGCCAGCAGCGCAGGACTAGCGGGAGGTGGGAACAATGAGCAGTTCTTC | CASSAGLAGGGNNEQFF
TRBJ2-7 | NA | 14 | TRBV6-5 | NA | TGTGCCAGCAGCTATGACAGTCTCCAATACGAGCAGTACTTC | CASSYDSLQYEQYF
TRBJ1-4 | TRBD1 | 14 | TRBV7-9 | NA | TGTGCCAGCAGCCCGACAGGGACTAATGAAAAACTGTTTTTT | CASSPTGTNEKLFF
TRBJ2-1 | NA | 13 | TRBV6-6 | NA | TGTGCCAGCAGGCCGCCACCTTTCGGTGAGCAGTTCTTC | CASRPPPFGEQFF
TRBJ2-1 | TRBD2 | 12 | TRBV2 | NA | TGTGCCAGCAGTATAGAGCGGGAGTTTCGGTTCTTC | CASSIEREFRFF
TRBJ2-1 | TRBD2 | 17 | TRBV9 | once | TGTGCCAGCAGCGATACCCCAGCGGGAAACTCCTACAATGAGCAGTTCTTC | CASSDTPAGNSYNEQFF
TRBJ1-1 | TRBD1 | 15 | TRBV5-6 | NA | TGTGCCAGCAGCTTTGGGGACAGGGAATACACTGAAGCTTTCTTT | CASSFGDREYTEAFF
TRBJ1-6 | TRBD1 | 15 | TRBV6-5 | NA | TGTGCCAGCAGCCTAACAGGGGGGTATAATTCACCCCTCCACTTT | CASSLTGGYNSPLHF
TRBJ2-1 | NA | 14 | TRBV11-1 | NA | TGTGCCAGCAGCTCGAGGGAGGCGGGAAATGAGCAGTTCTTC | CASSSREAGNEQFF
TRBJ2-5 | NA | 12 | TRBV25-1 | NA | TGTGCCAGCGGCAAGGGGGGCGAGACCCAGTACTTC | CASGKGGETQYF
TRBJ1-4 | NA | 14 | TRBV19 | NA | TGTGCCAGTAGTATAGGCCAGGGTGGCGAAAAACTGTTTTTT | CASSIGQGGEKLFF
TRBJ2-2 | NA | 11 | TRBV30 | few | TGTGCCCGCCGAAACACCGGGGAGCTGTTTTTT | CARRNTGELFF